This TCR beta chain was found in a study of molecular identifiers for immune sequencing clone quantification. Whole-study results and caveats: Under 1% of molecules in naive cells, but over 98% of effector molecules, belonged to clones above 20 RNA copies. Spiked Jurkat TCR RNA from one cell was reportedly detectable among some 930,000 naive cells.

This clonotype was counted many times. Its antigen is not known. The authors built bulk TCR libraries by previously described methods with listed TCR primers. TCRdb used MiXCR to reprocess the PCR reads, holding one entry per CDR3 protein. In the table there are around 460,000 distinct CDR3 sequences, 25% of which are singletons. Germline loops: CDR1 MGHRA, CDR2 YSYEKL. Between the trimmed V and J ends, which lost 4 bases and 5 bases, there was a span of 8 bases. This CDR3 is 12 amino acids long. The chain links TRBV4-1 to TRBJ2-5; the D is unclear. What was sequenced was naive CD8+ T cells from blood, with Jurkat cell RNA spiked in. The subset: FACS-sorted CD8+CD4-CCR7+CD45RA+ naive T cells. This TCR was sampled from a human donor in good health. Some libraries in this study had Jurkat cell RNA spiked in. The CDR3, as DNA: TGCGCCAGCAGCCGCGGCGCGGAGACCCAGTACTTC. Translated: CASSRGAETQYF.